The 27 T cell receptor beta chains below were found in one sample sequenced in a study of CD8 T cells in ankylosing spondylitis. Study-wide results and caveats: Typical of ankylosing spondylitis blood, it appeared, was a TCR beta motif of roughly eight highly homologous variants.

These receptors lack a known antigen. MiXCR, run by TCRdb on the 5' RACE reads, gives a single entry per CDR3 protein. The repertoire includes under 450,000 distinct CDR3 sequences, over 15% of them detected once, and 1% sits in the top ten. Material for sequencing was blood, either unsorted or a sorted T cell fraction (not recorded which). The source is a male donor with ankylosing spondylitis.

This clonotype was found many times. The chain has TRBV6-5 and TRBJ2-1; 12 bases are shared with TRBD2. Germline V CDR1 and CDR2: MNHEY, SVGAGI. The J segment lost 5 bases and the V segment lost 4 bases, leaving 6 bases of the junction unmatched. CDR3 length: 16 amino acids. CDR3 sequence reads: CASSSGLAGTNNEQFF. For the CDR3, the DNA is TGTGCCAGCAGTTCCGGACTAGCGGGAACTAACAATGAGCAGTTCTTC.

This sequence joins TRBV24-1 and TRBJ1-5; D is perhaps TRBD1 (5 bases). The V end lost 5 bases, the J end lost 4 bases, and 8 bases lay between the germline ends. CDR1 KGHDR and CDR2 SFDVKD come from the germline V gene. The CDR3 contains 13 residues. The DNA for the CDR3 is TGTGCCACCAGTGCCTGGGGGAATCAGCCCCAGCATTTT. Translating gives CATSAWGNQPQHF.

CDR3 residues: CASSVRVGSDVASSYNEQFF. The DNA of the CDR3 is TGTGCCAGCAGCGTAAGGGTGGGGAGTGATGTGGCTAGCTCCTACAATGAGCAGTTCTTC. The chain links TRBV9 to TRBJ2-1; TRBD2 is a possible D gene (5 bases). The V end was cut by 1 base, the J end by 0 bases, with 23 bases between. CDR1 is SGDLS and CDR2 is YYNGEE in the germline V gene. This CDR3 has 20 residues.

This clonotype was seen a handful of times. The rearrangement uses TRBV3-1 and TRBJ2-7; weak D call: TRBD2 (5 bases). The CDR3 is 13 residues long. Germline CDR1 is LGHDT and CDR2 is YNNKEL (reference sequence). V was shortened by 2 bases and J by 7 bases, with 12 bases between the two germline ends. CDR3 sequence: CASSQLATGEQYF. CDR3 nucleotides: TGTGCCAGCAGCCAATTGGCGACGGGGGAGCAGTACTTC.

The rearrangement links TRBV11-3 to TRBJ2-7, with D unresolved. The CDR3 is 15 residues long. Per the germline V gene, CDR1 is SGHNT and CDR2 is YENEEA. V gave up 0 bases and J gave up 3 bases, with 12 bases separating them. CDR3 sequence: CASSLDRPTGYEQYF. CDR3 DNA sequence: TGTGCCAGCAGCTTAGATAGGCCCACTGGCTACGAGCAGTACTTC.

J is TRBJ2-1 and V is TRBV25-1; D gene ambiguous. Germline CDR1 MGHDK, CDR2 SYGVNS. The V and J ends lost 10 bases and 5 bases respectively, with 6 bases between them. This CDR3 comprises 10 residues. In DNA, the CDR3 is TGTGCCAATGTCGACAATGAGCAGTTCTTC. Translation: CANVDNEQFF.

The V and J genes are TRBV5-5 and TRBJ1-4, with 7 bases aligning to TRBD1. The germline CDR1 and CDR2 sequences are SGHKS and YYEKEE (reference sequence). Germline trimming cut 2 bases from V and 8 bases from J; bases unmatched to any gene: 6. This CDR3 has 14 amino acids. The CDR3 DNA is TGTGCCAGCAGCTTCACAGGGGTACGCGAAAAACTGTTTTTT. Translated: CASSFTGVREKLFF.

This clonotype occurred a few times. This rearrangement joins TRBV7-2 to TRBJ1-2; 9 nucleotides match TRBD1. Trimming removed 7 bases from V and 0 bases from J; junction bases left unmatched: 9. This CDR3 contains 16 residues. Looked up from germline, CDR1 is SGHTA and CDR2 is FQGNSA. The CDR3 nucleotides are TGTGCCAGCACTCCCAGGGACAGGGCGGCTAACTATGGCTACACCTTC. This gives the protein CASTPRDRAANYGYTF. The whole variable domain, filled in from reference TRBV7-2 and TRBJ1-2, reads GAGVSQSPSNKVTEKGKDVELRCDPISGHTALYWYRQSLGQGLEFLIYFQGNSAPDKSGLPSDRFSAERTGGSVSTLTIQRTQQEDSAVYLCASTPRDRAANYGYTFGSGTRLTVV.

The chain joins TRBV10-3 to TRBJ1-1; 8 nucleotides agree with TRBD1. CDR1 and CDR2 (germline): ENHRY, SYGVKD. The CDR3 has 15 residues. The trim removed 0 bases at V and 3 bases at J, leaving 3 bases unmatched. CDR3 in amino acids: CAISESTGGDTEAFF. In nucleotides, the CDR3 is TGTGCCATCAGTGAGTCAACAGGGGGAGACACTGAAGCTTTCTTT.

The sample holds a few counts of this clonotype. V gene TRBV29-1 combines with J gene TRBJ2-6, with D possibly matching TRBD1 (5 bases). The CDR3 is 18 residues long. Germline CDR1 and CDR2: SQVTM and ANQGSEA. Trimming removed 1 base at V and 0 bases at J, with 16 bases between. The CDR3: CSVEASSRVHSGANVLTF. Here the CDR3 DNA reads TGCAGCGTTGAAGCGAGTTCCAGGGTGCACTCTGGGGCCAACGTCCTGACTTTC.

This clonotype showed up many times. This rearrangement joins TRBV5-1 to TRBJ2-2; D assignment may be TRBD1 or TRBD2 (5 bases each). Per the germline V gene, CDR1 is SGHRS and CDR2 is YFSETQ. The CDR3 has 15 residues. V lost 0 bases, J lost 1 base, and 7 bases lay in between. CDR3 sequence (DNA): TGCGCCAGCAGCTTGGAGGGGAGGAACACCGGGGAGCTGTTTTTT. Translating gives CASSLEGRNTGELFF.

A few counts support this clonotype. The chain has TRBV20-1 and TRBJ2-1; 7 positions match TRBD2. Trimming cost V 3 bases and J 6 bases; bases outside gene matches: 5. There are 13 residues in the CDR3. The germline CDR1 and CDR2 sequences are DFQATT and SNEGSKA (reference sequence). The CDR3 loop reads CSASREGFNEQFF. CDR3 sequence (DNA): TGCAGTGCTAGTAGGGAGGGATTCAATGAGCAGTTCTTC.

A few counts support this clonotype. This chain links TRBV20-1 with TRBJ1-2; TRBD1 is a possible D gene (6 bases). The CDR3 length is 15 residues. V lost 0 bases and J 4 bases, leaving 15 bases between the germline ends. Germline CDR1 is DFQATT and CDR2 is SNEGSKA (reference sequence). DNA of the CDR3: TGCAGTGCTAGAGAGCGGGGGCAAATTCTCTATGGCTACACCTTC. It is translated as CSARERGQILYGYTF.

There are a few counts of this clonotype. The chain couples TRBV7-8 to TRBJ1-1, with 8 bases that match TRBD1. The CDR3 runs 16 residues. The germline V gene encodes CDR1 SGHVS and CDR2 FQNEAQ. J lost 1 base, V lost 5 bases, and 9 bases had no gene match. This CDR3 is CASSDDRGKANTEAFF. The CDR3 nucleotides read TGTGCCAGCAGCGACGACAGGGGTAAGGCGAACACTGAAGCTTTCTTT.

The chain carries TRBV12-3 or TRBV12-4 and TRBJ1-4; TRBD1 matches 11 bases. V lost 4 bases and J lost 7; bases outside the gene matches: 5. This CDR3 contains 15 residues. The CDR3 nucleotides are TGTGCCAGCAGTTACGGGACAGGGGGGGGTGAAAAACTGTTTTTT. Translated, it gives CASSYGTGGGEKLFF.

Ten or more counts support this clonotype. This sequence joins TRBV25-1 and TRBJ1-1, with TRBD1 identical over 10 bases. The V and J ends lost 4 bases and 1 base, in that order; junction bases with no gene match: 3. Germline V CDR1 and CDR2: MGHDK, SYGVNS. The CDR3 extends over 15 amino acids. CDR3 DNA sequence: TGTGCCAGCAGTGGGTGGGACAGGGGGAACACTGAAGCTTTCTTT. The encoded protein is CASSGWDRGNTEAFF.

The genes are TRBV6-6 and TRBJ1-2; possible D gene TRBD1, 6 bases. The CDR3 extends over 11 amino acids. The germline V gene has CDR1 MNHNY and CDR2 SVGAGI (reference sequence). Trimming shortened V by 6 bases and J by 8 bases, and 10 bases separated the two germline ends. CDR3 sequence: CASSWGAGYTF. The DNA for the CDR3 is TGTGCCAGCAGCTGGGGGGCGGGCTACACCTTC.

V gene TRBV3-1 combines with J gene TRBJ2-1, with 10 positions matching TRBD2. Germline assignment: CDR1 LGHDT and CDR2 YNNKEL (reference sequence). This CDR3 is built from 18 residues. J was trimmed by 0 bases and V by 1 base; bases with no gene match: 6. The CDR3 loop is CASSQAGLARSSYNEQFF. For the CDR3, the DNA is TGTGCCAGCAGCCAAGCGGGACTAGCGCGTAGCTCCTACAATGAGCAGTTCTTC.

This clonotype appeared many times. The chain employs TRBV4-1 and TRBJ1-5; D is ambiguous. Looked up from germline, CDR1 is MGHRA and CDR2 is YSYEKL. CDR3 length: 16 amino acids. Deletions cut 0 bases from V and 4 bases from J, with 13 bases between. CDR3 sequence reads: CASSQDLGRTNQPQHF. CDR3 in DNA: TGCGCCAGCAGCCAAGATTTAGGACGGACTAATCAGCCCCAGCATTTT.

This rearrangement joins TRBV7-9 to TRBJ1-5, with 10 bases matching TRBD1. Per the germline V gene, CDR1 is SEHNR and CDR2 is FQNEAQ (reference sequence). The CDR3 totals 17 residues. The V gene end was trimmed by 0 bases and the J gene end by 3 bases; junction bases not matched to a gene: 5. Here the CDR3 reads CASSLALTGGFNQPQHF. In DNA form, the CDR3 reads TGTGCCAGCAGCTTAGCGCTGACAGGGGGCTTCAATCAGCCCCAGCATTTT.

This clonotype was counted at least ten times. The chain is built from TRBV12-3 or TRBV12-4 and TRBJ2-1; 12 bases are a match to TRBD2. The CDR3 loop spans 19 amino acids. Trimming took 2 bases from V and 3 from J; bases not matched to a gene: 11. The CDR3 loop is CASSLSGLTSGRLYNEQFF. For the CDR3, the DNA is TGTGCCAGCAGTTTAAGTGGATTGACTAGCGGGAGACTCTACAATGAGCAGTTCTTC.

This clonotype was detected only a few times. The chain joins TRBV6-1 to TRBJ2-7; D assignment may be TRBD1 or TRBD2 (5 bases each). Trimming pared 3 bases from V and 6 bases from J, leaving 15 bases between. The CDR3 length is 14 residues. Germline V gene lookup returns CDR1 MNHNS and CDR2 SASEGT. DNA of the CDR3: TGTGCCAGCAGTGACCCCGCCTATGGGGGCGAGCAGTACTTC. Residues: CASSDPAYGGEQYF.

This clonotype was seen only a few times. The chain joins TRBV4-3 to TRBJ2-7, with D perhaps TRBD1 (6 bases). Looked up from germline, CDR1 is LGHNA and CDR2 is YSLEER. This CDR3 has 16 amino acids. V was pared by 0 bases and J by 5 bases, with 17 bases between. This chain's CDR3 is CASSQDLGRGVHEQYF. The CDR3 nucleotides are TGCGCCAGCAGCCAAGATTTGGGCAGGGGTGTCCACGAGCAGTACTTC.

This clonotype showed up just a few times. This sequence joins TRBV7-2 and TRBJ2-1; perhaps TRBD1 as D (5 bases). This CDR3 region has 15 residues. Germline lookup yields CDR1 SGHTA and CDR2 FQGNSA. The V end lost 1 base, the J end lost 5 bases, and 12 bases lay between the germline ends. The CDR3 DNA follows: TGTGCCAGCAGCTTAGAGGGCTGGGGCAACAATGAGCAGTTCTTC. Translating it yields CASSLEGWGNNEQFF. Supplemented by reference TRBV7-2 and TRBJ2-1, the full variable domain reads GAGVSQSPSNKVTEKGKDVELRCDPISGHTALYWYRQSLGQGLEFLIYFQGNSAPDKSGLPSDRFSAERTGGSVSTLTIQRTQQEDSAVYLCASSLEGWGNNEQFFGPGTRLTVL.

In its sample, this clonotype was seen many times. CDR3 sequence (DNA): TGTGCCAGCAGCCCCGGGAGCCCCTCCTACAATGAGCAGTTCTTC. Amino acids: CASSPGSPSYNEQFF. The gene calls are TRBV14 and TRBJ2-1, with D tentatively TRBD2 (6 bases). Germline V CDR1 and CDR2: SGHDN, FVKESK. V lost 4 bases, J lost 0 bases, and 10 bases lay in between. The CDR3 length is 15 residues.

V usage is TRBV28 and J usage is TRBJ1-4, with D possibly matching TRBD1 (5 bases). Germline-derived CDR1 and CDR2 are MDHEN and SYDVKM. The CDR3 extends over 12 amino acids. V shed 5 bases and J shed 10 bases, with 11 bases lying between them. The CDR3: CASSPPGRKLFF. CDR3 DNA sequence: TGTGCCAGCAGTCCCCCGGGGCGAAAACTGTTTTTT.

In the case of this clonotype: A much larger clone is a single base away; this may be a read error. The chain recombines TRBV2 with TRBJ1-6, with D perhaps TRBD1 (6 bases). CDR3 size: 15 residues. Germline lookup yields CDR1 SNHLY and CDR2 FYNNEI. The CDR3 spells CASSDITGSNSPPHF. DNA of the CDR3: TGTGCCAGCAGTGATATTACAGGGAGTAACTCACCCCCCCACTTT.